The 14 T cell receptor beta chains given below trace back to one sample, sequenced in a study of shared clonotypes between healthy human individuals. TCRdb's table, derived via immunoSEQ multiplex PCR, lists solely in-frame clones and lacks some. The sample records 800,000 or so clones, about 96% being singletons. CD8 cells regarded as naive lacked CD45RO, were positively chosen for CCR7, and omitted terminally differentiated effector memory CD45RA+ cells. Sequencing was done on a sample of naive CD8+ T cells sorted from blood. The receptors derive from a man aged 30-40 years in good health.

V usage is TRBV6-6 and J usage is TRBJ2-3; 11 bases are a match to TRBD2. The CDR3 is made up of 13 amino acids. With 8 bases clipped from V and 4 bases from J, the junction kept 2 bases outside the gene matches. Germline V CDR1 and CDR2: MNHNY, SVGAGI (reference sequence). CDR3 sequence: CASLAGGPDTQYF. The CDR3 DNA reads TGTGCCAGCTTAGCGGGAGGGCCAGATACGCAGTATTTT.

J is TRBJ1-1 and V is TRBV19, with D possibly being TRBD1 (5 bases). CDR3 length: 14 residues. Germline CDR1 and CDR2: LNHDA and SQIVND (reference sequence). V was trimmed by 6 bases and J by 2 bases, leaving 13 bases between them. The CDR3 bases are TGTGCCAGTAGGAAAGACAGTTTTAACACTGAAGCTTTCTTT. Its translation is CASRKDSFNTEAFF.

The chain uses TRBV6-5 and TRBJ2-2; D is unresolved. V lost 2 bases, J lost 5 bases, and 12 bases lay in between. This CDR3 is built from 15 residues. Germline V CDR1 and CDR2: MNHEY, SVGAGI. CDR3 sequence: CASSYGALGTGELFF. CDR3 sequence (DNA): TGTGCCAGCAGTTACGGTGCCCTCGGTACCGGGGAGCTGTTTTTT.

The V and J genes are TRBV6-1 and TRBJ2-7; 12 bases fit TRBD2. V shed 3 bases and J 4 bases; nucleotides not matched to a gene: 7. This CDR3 is built from 16 residues. The germline CDR1 and CDR2 sequences are MNHNS and SASEGT. The CDR3 coding sequence is TGTGCCAGCAGTGACTGGAGGACTAGCGGGAAATACGAGCAGTACTTC. This sequence encodes CASSDWRTSGKYEQYF.

The chain carries TRBV27 and TRBJ1-4; D is unresolved. The CDR3 runs to 14 residues. Germline loops: CDR1 MNHEY, CDR2 SMNVEV (reference sequence). V lost 5 bases, J lost 7 bases, and 14 bases lay in between. The DNA of the CDR3 is TGTGCCAGCAGTAGCCTAGGAGCGGGTGAAAAACTGTTTTTT. This gives the protein CASSSLGAGEKLFF.

This clone was seen a single time. The rearrangement joins TRBV10-3 to TRBJ2-7; no firm D call. Germline CDR1 and CDR2: ENHRY and SYGVKD. CDR3 length: 11 residues. Trimming stripped 6 bases from V and 4 bases from J, with 7 bases between. CDR3 nucleotides: TGTGCCATCAGAGGGAATTACGAGCAGTACTTC. It specifies CAIRGNYEQYF.

V is TRBV7-3 and J is TRBJ2-1; tentatively, D is TRBD2 (6 bases). This CDR3 comprises 15 residues. The V end lost 1 base, the J end lost 6 bases, and 13 bases lay between the germline ends. Germline V gives CDR1 SGHTA, CDR2 FQGTGA. The CDR3 protein is CASSLKAGTSNEQFF. CDR3 bases: TGTGCCAGCAGCTTAAAGGCCGGGACTTCCAATGAGCAGTTCTTC. Complete variable domain (other parts from reference TRBV7-3 and TRBJ2-1): GAGVSQTPSNKVTEKGKYVELRCDPISGHTALYWYRQSLGQGPEFLIYFQGTGAADDSGLPNDRFFAVRPEGSVSTLKIQRTERGDSAVYLCASSLKAGTSNEQFFGPGTRLTVL.

CDR3 loop: CASSLDLQGELFF. The DNA for the CDR3 is TGTGCCAGCAGCTTGGATCTCCAGGGGGAGCTGTTTTTT. This chain uses TRBV5-6 with TRBJ2-2, with D unresolved. V was trimmed by 0 bases and J by 8 bases, leaving 8 bases between them. Germline V CDR1 and CDR2: SGHDT, YYEEEE. CDR3 length: 13 amino acids.

The gene calls are TRBV7-8 and TRBJ2-2, with 7 bases aligning to TRBD2. The length of the CDR3 is 14 residues. V was clipped by 6 bases and J by 4 bases; unmatched bases: 5. CDR1 is SGHVS and CDR2 is FQNEAQ in the germline V gene. CDR3 bases: TGTGCCAGCAGTTATTGGACTAGCACCGGGGAGCTGTTTTTT. This sequence encodes CASSYWTSTGELFF.

The chain recombines TRBV30 with TRBJ2-1; 8 bases are a match to TRBD1. This CDR3 contains 15 residues. V trimming: 3 bases; J trimming: 0 bases; junction bases outside the gene matches: 4. Per germline, CDR1 GTSNPN and CDR2 SVGIG (reference sequence). This CDR3 reads CAWRGQVSSYNEQFF. In DNA, the CDR3 is TGTGCCTGGAGGGGACAGGTGAGCTCCTACAATGAGCAGTTCTTC.

The chain recombines TRBV27 with TRBJ2-1; TRBD2 aligns across 10 bases. Germline V gives CDR1 MNHEY, CDR2 SMNVEV (reference sequence). The J segment lost 5 bases and the V segment lost 5 bases, leaving 12 bases of the junction unmatched. This CDR3 has 17 amino acids. In nucleotides, the CDR3 is TGTGCCAGCAGTCACCAGCCAGGACTAGCGGATAACAATGAGCAGTTCTTC. Protein product: CASSHQPGLADNNEQFF.

This clone occurred once. The chain uses TRBV6-1 and TRBJ1-1, with 11 bases identical to TRBD1. This CDR3 has 15 residues. J gave up 1 base and V 4 bases, and 2 bases lay outside the gene matches. The germline gives CDR1 MNHNS, CDR2 SASEGT. The CDR3 DNA reads as TGTGCCAGCAGTGTGGACAGGGGGCAGAACACTGAAGCTTTCTTT. Amino acid sequence: CASSVDRGQNTEAFF.

The chain joins TRBV10-3 to TRBJ2-1, with TRBD2 matching 8 bases. This CDR3 comprises 16 residues. The junction had 5 bases not matched to a gene; V was cut back by 4 bases and J by 0 bases. In germline, CDR1 is ENHRY, CDR2 SYGVKD. CDR3 sequence: CAISGSGESSYNEQFF. For the CDR3, the DNA is TGTGCCATCAGTGGTAGCGGGGAGAGCTCCTACAATGAGCAGTTCTTC.

This chain uses TRBV11-2 with TRBJ2-3; D perhaps matches TRBD2 (6 bases). V lost 1 base, J lost 1 base, and 12 bases lay in between. The CDR3 is 16 residues long. CDR1 SGHAT and CDR2 FQNNGV come from the germline V gene. CDR3 loop: CASSLGWRGRTDTQYF. The CDR3 nucleotides read TGTGCCAGCAGCTTAGGGTGGCGGGGACGCACAGATACGCAGTATTTT.